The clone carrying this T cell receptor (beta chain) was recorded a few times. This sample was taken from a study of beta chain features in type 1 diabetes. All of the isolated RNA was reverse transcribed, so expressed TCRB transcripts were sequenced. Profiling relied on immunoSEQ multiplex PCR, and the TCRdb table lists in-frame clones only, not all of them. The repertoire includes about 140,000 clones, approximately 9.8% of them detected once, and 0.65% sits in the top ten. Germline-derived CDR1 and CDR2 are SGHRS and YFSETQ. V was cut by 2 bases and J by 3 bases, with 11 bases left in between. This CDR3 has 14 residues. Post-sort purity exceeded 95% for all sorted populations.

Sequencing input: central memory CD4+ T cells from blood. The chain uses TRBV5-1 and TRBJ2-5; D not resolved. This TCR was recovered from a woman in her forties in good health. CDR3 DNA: TGCGCCAGCAGCTTTCACAGCACCGAAGAGACCCAGTACTTC. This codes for CASSFHSTEETQYF.